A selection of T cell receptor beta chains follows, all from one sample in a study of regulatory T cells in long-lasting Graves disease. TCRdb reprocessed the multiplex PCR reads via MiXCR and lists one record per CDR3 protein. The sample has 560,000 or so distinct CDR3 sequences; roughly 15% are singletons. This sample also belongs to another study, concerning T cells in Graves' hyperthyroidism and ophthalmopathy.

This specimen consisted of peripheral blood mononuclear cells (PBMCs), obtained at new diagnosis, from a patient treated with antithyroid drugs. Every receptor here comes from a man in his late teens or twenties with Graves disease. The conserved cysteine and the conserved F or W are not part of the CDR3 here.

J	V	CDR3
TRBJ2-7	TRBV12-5	ASGLGTGVRYEQY
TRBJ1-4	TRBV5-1	ASSDVTGGGEKLF
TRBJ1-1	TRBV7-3	ASSKGGNTEAF
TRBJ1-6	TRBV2	ASRPPGQASSYNSPLH
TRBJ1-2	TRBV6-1	ASSEPGQGAHGYT
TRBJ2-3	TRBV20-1	SARSPSGGPTDTQY
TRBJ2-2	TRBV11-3	ASSPRDKQPGELF
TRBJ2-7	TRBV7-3	ASSLRGTGGYEQY
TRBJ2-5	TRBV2	ASKNGLGAETQY
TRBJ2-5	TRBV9	ASSAGVSSGKQETQY
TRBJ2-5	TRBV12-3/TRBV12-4	ASSRIGRAQETQY
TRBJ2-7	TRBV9	ASSVGAGGRYEQY
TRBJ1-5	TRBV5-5	ASSLAGHSNQPQH
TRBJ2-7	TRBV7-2	ASSSSGDTYEQY
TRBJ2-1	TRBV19	ASSIGDSYNEQF
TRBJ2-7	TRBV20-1	SANTGTSWDEQY
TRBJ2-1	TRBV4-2	ASSPPGASGIEQF
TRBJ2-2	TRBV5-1	ASSLPTSGRSNTGELF
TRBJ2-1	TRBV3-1	ASSLAPNNEQF
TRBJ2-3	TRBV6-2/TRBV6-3	ASRTLRTSGTRTDTQY
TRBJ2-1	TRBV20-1	SARLPGQAVWATYNEQF
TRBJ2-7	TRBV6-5	ASSYSSGPSYEQY
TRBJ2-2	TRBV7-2	ASSLPSYTGELF
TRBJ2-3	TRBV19	ASQRTGPITDTQY
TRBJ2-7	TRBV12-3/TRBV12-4	ASSPGRAGGPAPYEQY
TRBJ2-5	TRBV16	ASSQSSVQETQY
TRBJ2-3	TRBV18	ASSPPVATSTDTQY
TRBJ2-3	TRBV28	ASSLSPQSLTITDTQY
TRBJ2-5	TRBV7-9	ASSLTNRDRGQETQY
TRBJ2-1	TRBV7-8	ASSLASTSYNSEQF
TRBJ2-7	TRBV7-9	ASSLGIGQYEQY
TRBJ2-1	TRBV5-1	ASSLGPSGSVSYNEQF
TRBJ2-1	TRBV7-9	ASSNEQF
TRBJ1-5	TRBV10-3	AISERGRENQPQH
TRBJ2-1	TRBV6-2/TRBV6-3	ASSYELARRGEQF
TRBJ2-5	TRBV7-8	ASSLARGGLAGKETQY
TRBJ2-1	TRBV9	ASSVAGGGNEQF
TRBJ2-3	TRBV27	ASSASGTSRGGTQY
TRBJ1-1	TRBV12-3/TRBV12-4	ASTITGNTEAF
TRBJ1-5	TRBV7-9	ASSLDLGARGFNQPQH
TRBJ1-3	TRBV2	VGGAGDFGNTIY
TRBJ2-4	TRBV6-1	ASSEWSIAKNIQY
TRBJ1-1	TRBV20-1	SAPDRREEAF
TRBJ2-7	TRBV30	AWSLAGGIYEQY
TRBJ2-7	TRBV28	ASTRAGGPPEQY
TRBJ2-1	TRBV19	ASSAGGAVNEQF